The 4 T cell receptor beta chains below come from one sample, sequenced in a study of CD8 T cells in Susac syndrome. Random hexamers were used to reverse transcribe the RNA input (about 0.45 to 1 ug). Via MiXCR, TCRdb re-called the immunoSEQ multiplex PCR reads, giving one row per CDR3 protein. The table shows about 140,000 distinct CDR3 sequences, with 85% to 95% occurring only once. The specimen was CD4+ T cells from PBMCs. The receptors here all came from a human donor with multiple sclerosis.

V and J are TRBV19 and TRBJ2-4; D may match TRBD1 or TRBD2 (5 bases each). Germline CDR1 reads LNHDA; CDR2 reads SQIVND (reference sequence). The CDR3 totals 13 residues. Trimming took 5 bases from V and 6 from J, leaving 11 bases between them. CDR3 nucleotide sequence: TGTGCCAGTAGTGAGGGGACGGGAAACATTCAGTACTTC. Encoded protein: CASSEGTGNIQYF.

CDR3 residues: CASSVDVGNYEQYF. The CDR3 nucleotides are TGTGCCAGCAGCGTAGACGTAGGAAACTACGAGCAGTACTTC. The chain links TRBV9 to TRBJ2-7; D uncertain. This CDR3 comprises 14 residues. Between the trimmed V and J ends, which lost 0 bases and 3 bases, there was a span of 10 bases. Germline V gene lookup returns CDR1 SGDLS and CDR2 YYNGEE.

The CDR3 protein is CASSRLRPESEAFF. The CDR3 DNA sequence: TGCGCCAGCAGCCGCCTTCGGCCGGAATCTGAAGCTTTCTTT. The chain uses TRBV5-1 and TRBJ1-1; D is unclear. Trimming cost V 4 bases and J 6 bases, with 16 bases left between them. The CDR3 sequence is 14 residues long. Germline V CDR1 and CDR2: SGHRS, YFSETQ. Combining the CDR3 with reference TRBV5-1 and TRBJ1-1 gives the whole variable domain KAGVTQTPRYLIKTRGQQVTLSCSPISGHRSVSWYQQTPGQGLQFLFEYFSETQRNKGNFPGRFSGRQFSNSRSEMNVSTLELGDSALYLCASSRLRPESEAFFGQGTRLTVV.

The gene calls are TRBV20-1 and TRBJ1-2; the D is unclear. The ends were cut back, 3 bases at V and 3 bases at J, with 11 bases in the middle. Germline V lookup: CDR1 DFQATT, CDR2 SNEGSKA (reference sequence). The CDR3 extends over 13 amino acids. The CDR3, as DNA: TGCAGTGCTAGTTACGGCCGGGACTATGGCTACACCTTC. Its translation: CSASYGRDYGYTF.